A selection of T cell receptor beta chains follows, all from one sample in a study of cytomegalovirus exposure and HLA in healthy donors. Method: immunoSEQ multiplex PCR; TCRdb's copy keeps in-frame clones and lacks some. The sample holds about 120,000 clones, 78% seen once. The sample taken for sequencing was PBMCs. The receptors shown here come from a man in his thirties or forties in good health and CMV-seropositive. CDR3s include the opening cysteine and the closing phenylalanine or tryptophan. The order of the fields is CDR3 DNA, CDR3 protein, V gene, J gene, D gene, clone size. The D gene is left open where the match is weak. For some rows the clone size is stated as once, few or many, or as a class when expanded; others skip it.

cdr3_nt: TGTGCCAGCAGCTGGGGGGGTGGCGAGCAGTACTTC
cdr3_aa: CASSWGGGEQYF
v_call: TRBV7-8
j_call: TRBJ2-7
d_call: TRBD2
clone_size: few

cdr3_nt: TGTGCCAGCAGCCCAGGGACTAGCGGATACAATGAGCAGTTCTTC
cdr3_aa: CASSPGTSGYNEQFF
v_call: TRBV6-5
j_call: TRBJ2-1
d_call: TRBD2
clone_size: .

cdr3_nt: TGCGCCAGCAGCCAAGATTTAGTCACAGATACGCAGTATTTT
cdr3_aa: CASSQDLVTDTQYF
v_call: TRBV4-3
j_call: TRBJ2-3
d_call: .
clone_size: .

cdr3_nt: TGTGCCAGCAGCTACAGGGTTGGCAATGAGCAGTTCTTC
cdr3_aa: CASSYRVGNEQFF
v_call: TRBV7-6
j_call: TRBJ2-1
d_call: .
clone_size: .

cdr3_nt: TGTGCCAGCAGTTTATGGGGAGAAGCTTACGAGCAGTACTTC
cdr3_aa: CASSLWGEAYEQYF
v_call: TRBV27
j_call: TRBJ2-7
d_call: .
clone_size: once

cdr3_nt: TGTGCCAGCAGTTTCGGAGGGCCGTACTACGAGCAGTACTTC
cdr3_aa: CASSFGGPYYEQYF
v_call: TRBV28
j_call: TRBJ2-7
d_call: .
clone_size: .

cdr3_nt: TGCAGCATTCTACAGGGCTACGAGCAGTACTTC
cdr3_aa: CSILQGYEQYF
v_call: TRBV29-1
j_call: TRBJ2-7
d_call: .
clone_size: .

cdr3_nt: TGTGCCAGCAGCGGGGACAGGAACACTGAAGCTTTCTTT
cdr3_aa: CASSGDRNTEAFF
v_call: TRBV7-8
j_call: TRBJ1-1
d_call: TRBD1
clone_size: .

cdr3_nt: TGTGCCAGCAGCTGGGGGACATTTGAAGCTTTCTTT
cdr3_aa: CASSWGTFEAFF
v_call: TRBV5-6
j_call: TRBJ1-1
d_call: .
clone_size: .

cdr3_nt: TGTGCCAGCAGCGACCCGGGACTCATCCGCACAGATACGCAGTATTTT
cdr3_aa: CASSDPGLIRTDTQYF
v_call: TRBV11-2
j_call: TRBJ2-3
d_call: .
clone_size: .

cdr3_nt: TGTGCCAGCAGCCACGGGTTACTAGGAGAGACCCAGTACTTC
cdr3_aa: CASSHGLLGETQYF
v_call: TRBV14
j_call: TRBJ2-5
d_call: .
clone_size: .

cdr3_nt: TGTGCCAGCTCACCCGGGACTAGCGGGAGAAGCGGGGAGCTGTTTTTT
cdr3_aa: CASSPGTSGRSGELFF
v_call: TRBV18
j_call: TRBJ2-2
d_call: TRBD2
clone_size: .

cdr3_nt: TGTGCCAGCAGCTTGGATCCAGGGGTCACCTATGGCTACACCTTC
cdr3_aa: CASSLDPGVTYGYTF
v_call: TRBV5-5
j_call: TRBJ1-2
d_call: .
clone_size: .

cdr3_nt: TGCGCCAGCAGCCAAGGGACTAGCGGGAGAAATGAGCAGTTCTTC
cdr3_aa: CASSQGTSGRNEQFF
v_call: TRBV4-3
j_call: TRBJ2-1
d_call: TRBD2
clone_size: .

cdr3_nt: TGCGCCAGCAGTCGGGGGGGCACATACTCAACTAATGAAAAACTGTTTTTT
cdr3_aa: CASSRGGTYSTNEKLFF
v_call: TRBV5-1
j_call: TRBJ1-4
d_call: .
clone_size: .

cdr3_nt: TGTGCCAGCAGCTTACCACCGGGACTAGCGGCGAAGCGGGATACGCAGTATTTT
cdr3_aa: CASSLPPGLAAKRDTQYF
v_call: TRBV7-9
j_call: TRBJ2-3
d_call: TRBD2
clone_size: .

cdr3_nt: TGTGCCAGTAGTACTAGCGGGAGCACAGATACGCAGTATTTT
cdr3_aa: CASSTSGSTDTQYF
v_call: TRBV19
j_call: TRBJ2-3
d_call: TRBD2
clone_size: .

cdr3_nt: TGCGCCAGCAGCCAAGGGAACACGCGGGGGTACACAGATACGCAGTATTTT
cdr3_aa: CASSQGNTRGYTDTQYF
v_call: TRBV4-3
j_call: TRBJ2-3
d_call: TRBD2
clone_size: .

cdr3_nt: TGTGCCAGCAGTGGACAGGGATACACTGAAGCTTTCTTT
cdr3_aa: CASSGQGYTEAFF
v_call: TRBV2
j_call: TRBJ1-1
d_call: TRBD1
clone_size: .

cdr3_nt: TGTGCCATCTCCCCCGGGGTCACCTACGAGCAGTACTTC
cdr3_aa: CAISPGVTYEQYF
v_call: TRBV10-3
j_call: TRBJ2-7
d_call: .
clone_size: .

cdr3_nt: TGCGCCAGCAGCCAAGATGGGGCAGGTCGGACCAAAAACATTCAGTACTTC
cdr3_aa: CASSQDGAGRTKNIQYF
v_call: TRBV4-3
j_call: TRBJ2-4
d_call: .
clone_size: .

cdr3_nt: TGTGCCAGCAGCCCATTTACCCAAACAGGGCCCACAGATACGCAGTATTTT
cdr3_aa: CASSPFTQTGPTDTQYF
v_call: TRBV7-2
j_call: TRBJ2-3
d_call: .
clone_size: .

cdr3_nt: TGCAGCGTTGGGGGACAGGGAACAGATCAGCCCCAGCATTTT
cdr3_aa: CSVGGQGTDQPQHF
v_call: TRBV29-1
j_call: TRBJ1-5
d_call: TRBD1
clone_size: once

cdr3_nt: TGTGCCAGCAGCTTACAGGGATATGAGCAGTTCTTC
cdr3_aa: CASSLQGYEQFF
v_call: TRBV11-2
j_call: TRBJ2-1
d_call: .
clone_size: .

cdr3_nt: TGTGCCAGCAGCTTGGCCCCGGACAGGGCCGGCTACGAGCAGTACTTC
cdr3_aa: CASSLAPDRAGYEQYF
v_call: TRBV5-6
j_call: TRBJ2-7
d_call: TRBD1
clone_size: .

cdr3_nt: TGTGCCAGCAGCTGGACTAGCGGATCTAGCACAGATACGCAGTATTTT
cdr3_aa: CASSWTSGSSTDTQYF
v_call: TRBV5-6
j_call: TRBJ2-3
d_call: TRBD2
clone_size: .

cdr3_nt: TGTGCCAGCAGCTTACGTCCACAGCTTTACAATGAGCAGTTCTTC
cdr3_aa: CASSLRPQLYNEQFF
v_call: TRBV7-9
j_call: TRBJ2-1
d_call: .
clone_size: .

cdr3_nt: TGCGCCAGCAGCCGAAGGGACAGGGGGGACACTGAAGCTTTCTTT
cdr3_aa: CASSRRDRGDTEAFF
v_call: TRBV4-1
j_call: TRBJ1-1
d_call: TRBD1
clone_size: .

cdr3_nt: TGTGCCTGGAGTGTACTGCGGGAGAGACAGACCACCGGGGAGCTGTTTTTT
cdr3_aa: CAWSVLRERQTTGELFF
v_call: TRBV30
j_call: TRBJ2-2
d_call: TRBD2
clone_size: .

cdr3_nt: TGTGCCAGCAGCCTCCAGACTAGCGGGAGGGGTAACTCCTACGAGCAGTACTTC
cdr3_aa: CASSLQTSGRGNSYEQYF
v_call: TRBV7-2
j_call: TRBJ2-7
d_call: TRBD2
clone_size: .

cdr3_nt: TGTGCCAGCAGCGTAGACAGGGCGAATGAGCAGTTCTTC
cdr3_aa: CASSVDRANEQFF
v_call: TRBV9
j_call: TRBJ2-1
d_call: .
clone_size: once

cdr3_nt: TGTGCCAGCAGCTTGGTGACACACACATACGAGCAGTACTTC
cdr3_aa: CASSLVTHTYEQYF
v_call: TRBV5-8
j_call: TRBJ2-7
d_call: .
clone_size: .

cdr3_nt: TGTGCCAGCAGCGTATATCCAGGGGGTACCTACGAGCAGTACTTC
cdr3_aa: CASSVYPGGTYEQYF
v_call: TRBV9
j_call: TRBJ2-7
d_call: TRBD1
clone_size: .

cdr3_nt: TGTGCCAGCAGTGGACAGGGGGCGGGAGAGACCCAGTACTTC
cdr3_aa: CASSGQGAGETQYF
v_call: TRBV28
j_call: TRBJ2-5
d_call: TRBD1
clone_size: .

cdr3_nt: TGCGCCAGCAGCCTCGGGACAGGGACCTACAATGAGCAGTTCTTC
cdr3_aa: CASSLGTGTYNEQFF
v_call: TRBV5-1
j_call: TRBJ2-1
d_call: TRBD1
clone_size: .

cdr3_nt: TGCAGCGTCGAGGGGGACAGCAACACTGAAGCTTTCTTT
cdr3_aa: CSVEGDSNTEAFF
v_call: TRBV29-1
j_call: TRBJ1-1
d_call: TRBD1
clone_size: .

cdr3_nt: TGTGCCAGCAGTGAGACAGGGTACCGTAATGAGCAGTTCTTC
cdr3_aa: CASSETGYRNEQFF
v_call: TRBV2
j_call: TRBJ2-1
d_call: TRBD1
clone_size: .

cdr3_nt: TGTGCCAGCAGCGTAGCCTCTGCGGGACGCACAGATACGCAGTATTTT
cdr3_aa: CASSVASAGRTDTQYF
v_call: TRBV9
j_call: TRBJ2-3
d_call: .
clone_size: .

cdr3_nt: TGTGCCATCAGCCAGAGGGGGTGGGACACTGAAGCTTTCTTT
cdr3_aa: CAISQRGWDTEAFF
v_call: TRBV10-3
j_call: TRBJ1-1
d_call: .
clone_size: .